This T cell receptor beta chain was captured by sequencing in a study of blood T cell repertoires in COVID-19. Study as a whole: Samples representing acute and convalescent COVID-19 were sourced from the United States, Italy and Spain.

The protocol was immunoSEQ multiplex PCR, while the TCRdb copy is restricted to in-frame clones and leaves out a portion. Of some 77,000 clones listed, roughly 80% are singletons. V gave up 8 bases and J gave up 1 base; unmatched junction bases: 11. The CDR3 loop spans 15 amino acids. Germline V gives CDR1 LNHNV, CDR2 YYDKDF (reference sequence). The clonotype was recovered from a man aged 65 to 85 with acute or convalescent COVID-19. The sequencing sample was made of peripheral blood. The chain links TRBV15 to TRBJ2-7, with TRBD2 matching 7 bases. CDR3 sequence (DNA): TGTGCCACCGACCGAGGCGGGAGAGGGTCCTACGAGCAGTACTTC. Its protein product is CATDRGGRGSYEQYF.